The 9 T cell receptor beta chains in this list originate from one sample, sequenced in a study of OX40 agonist ivuxolimab in advanced cancers. The repertoire was sequenced with immunoSEQ multiplex PCR; TCRdb's copy has only in-frame clones and lacks some. The table lists 65,000 or so clones, roughly 82% of them singletons. This specimen consisted of CD4+ or CD8+ T cells sorted from blood, obtained in a trial of the OX40 agonist ivuxolimab. These receptor sequences come from an adult with an advanced solid tumor such as melanoma, head and neck, liver or kidney cancer.

This clone was recorded a few times. The chain links TRBV5-5 to TRBJ1-1, with D possibly TRBD1 on 6 matching bases. V dropped 4 bases and J dropped 1 base, with 8 bases sitting between them. Germline V CDR1 and CDR2: SGHKS, YYEKEE (reference sequence). CDR3 size: 13 residues. The CDR3 reads CASSARGNTEAFF. For the CDR3, the DNA is TGTGCCAGCAGCGCCAGGGGGAACACTGAAGCTTTCTTT. The whole variable domain, remainder taken from reference TRBV5-5 and TRBJ1-1, is DAGVTQSPTHLIKTRGQQVTLRCSPISGHKSVSWYQQVLGQGPQFIFQYYEKEERGRGNFPDRFSARQFPNYSSELNVNALLLGDSALYLCASSARGNTEAFFGQGTRLTVV.

The CDR3 nucleotides are TGTGCCAGCAGCGTGCAGGGACTTGAAGCTTTCTTT. Its translation: CASSVQGLEAFF. The gene calls are TRBV7-2 and TRBJ1-1; tentatively, D is TRBD1 (5 bases). Germline CDR1 reads SGHTA; CDR2 reads FQGNSA. Trimming left V 5 bases short and J 7 bases short, with 11 bases between. This CDR3 region has 12 residues.

The chain links TRBV4-2 to TRBJ2-1; a weak D match, TRBD1 (5 bases). V lost 1 base, J lost 2 bases, and 9 bases lay in between. The CDR3 spans 15 residues. Germline V gene data show CDR1 as LGHNA and CDR2 as YNFKEQ. Here the CDR3 reads CASSQAQGPYNEQFF. CDR3 in DNA: TGTGCCAGCAGCCAAGCCCAGGGCCCCTACAATGAGCAGTTCTTC.

The chain is built from TRBV18 and TRBJ1-1; D not resolved. CDR3 size: 14 residues. V was pared by 3 bases and J by 1 base, with 9 bases between. CDR1 is KGHSH, CDR2 LQKENI, per germline. The CDR3 here is CASSPGGPNTEAFF. DNA for the CDR3: TGTGCCAGCTCACCCGGCGGACCGAACACTGAAGCTTTCTTT.

The chain has TRBV2 and TRBJ1-6; D remains ambiguous. Between the trimmed V and J ends, which lost 2 bases and 5 bases, there was a span of 13 bases. This CDR3 has 16 amino acids. Looked up from germline, CDR1 is SNHLY and CDR2 is FYNNEI. The CDR3 region has the DNA TGTGCCAGCAGTGAAAGAGTTTCGTGGGATAATTCACCCCTCCACTTT. Encoded protein: CASSERVSWDNSPLHF.

The chain uses TRBV30 and TRBJ2-1; the D gene is possibly TRBD1 (5 bases). The CDR3 is 13 residues long. Germline loops: CDR1 GTSNPN, CDR2 SVGIG (reference sequence). V gave up 5 bases and J gave up 2 bases, with 10 bases separating them. The CDR3 coding sequence is TGTGCCTGGTGGGGCTCCCCCTACAATGAGCAGTTCTTC. Amino acids: CAWWGSPYNEQFF.

The chain links TRBV19 to TRBJ1-4; D call uncertain. CDR1 is LNHDA, CDR2 SQIVND, per germline (reference sequence). V lost 5 bases to trimming and J lost 3 bases, with 10 bases between them. The CDR3 is made up of 14 amino acids. CDR3 protein: CASSPSPSNEKLFF. CDR3 DNA: TGTGCCAGTAGTCCAAGTCCTTCTAATGAAAAACTGTTTTTT.

This chain connects TRBV12-5 to TRBJ2-3; D may be TRBD2 (5 bases). CDR1 and CDR2 from the germline V gene are LGHNT and FRNRAP. V dropped 7 bases and J dropped 4 bases, with 18 bases sitting between them. The CDR3 has 15 residues. The CDR3 bases are TGTGCTAGTGCCACTATAAGCGGTTTTTCAGATACGCAGTATTTT. It specifies CASATISGFSDTQYF.

V usage is TRBV15 and J usage is TRBJ1-5; 7 bases match TRBD1. The CDR3 length is 14 residues. Germline CDR1 LNHNV, CDR2 YYDKDF (reference sequence). V lost 1 base to trimming and J lost 4 bases; unmatched junction nucleotides: 1. The CDR3 sequence: CATSRGTGNQPQHF. CDR3 DNA sequence: TGTGCCACCAGCAGAGGGACAGGAAATCAGCCCCAGCATTTT.